These T cell receptor beta chains were read from a single sample in a study of blood T cell repertoires in COVID-19. Profiled with immunoSEQ multiplex PCR; TCRdb holds only in-frame clones, not every one. This sample has about 110,000 clones, with 80% to 90% found just once. The sample taken for sequencing was peripheral blood. All receptors come from a woman aged 50 to 60 with active or convalescent COVID-19. Each CDR3 is given without its conserved first and last residue. The D gene is left open where the match is weak. Expanded clones get a size class; other rows say once, few or many, or leave the size out.

>.|TRBV29-1|.|TRBJ1-5
SVAWGVNQPQH
>.|TRBV19|.|TRBJ2-3
ASSPRRERTDTQY
>.|TRBV6-5|TRBD1|TRBJ2-1
ASRGTGVYNEQF
>.|TRBV7-2|.|TRBJ1-2
ASSQDSHNGGYT
>once|TRBV9|.|TRBJ2-7
ASSVDWRTYEQY
>once|TRBV3-1/TRBV3-2|.|TRBJ2-7
ASSQGSGEQY
>once|TRBV11-3|.|TRBJ1-1
ASSTTGDTEAF
>.|TRBV7-9|TRBD1|TRBJ2-7
ASRSETGGPYEQY
>.|TRBV9|TRBD2|TRBJ2-3
ASSRREGAADTQY
>few|TRBV7-2|TRBD1|TRBJ2-1
ASSPRDSPYNEQF
>.|TRBV15|.|TRBJ1-1
ATSREALNTEAF
>.|TRBV5-8|TRBD2|TRBJ2-7
ASSLTTSALFDEQY
>once|TRBV29-1|TRBD1|TRBJ1-2
SAWTGGDYGYT
>.|TRBV5-1|TRBD2|TRBJ2-5
ASSPGTSGQETQY
>.|TRBV11-2|.|TRBJ1-2
ASSLDESHYGYT
>.|TRBV29-1|TRBD1|TRBJ2-1
SVDQGALNNEQF
>.|TRBV9|.|TRBJ2-3
ASSPMLSPTDTQY